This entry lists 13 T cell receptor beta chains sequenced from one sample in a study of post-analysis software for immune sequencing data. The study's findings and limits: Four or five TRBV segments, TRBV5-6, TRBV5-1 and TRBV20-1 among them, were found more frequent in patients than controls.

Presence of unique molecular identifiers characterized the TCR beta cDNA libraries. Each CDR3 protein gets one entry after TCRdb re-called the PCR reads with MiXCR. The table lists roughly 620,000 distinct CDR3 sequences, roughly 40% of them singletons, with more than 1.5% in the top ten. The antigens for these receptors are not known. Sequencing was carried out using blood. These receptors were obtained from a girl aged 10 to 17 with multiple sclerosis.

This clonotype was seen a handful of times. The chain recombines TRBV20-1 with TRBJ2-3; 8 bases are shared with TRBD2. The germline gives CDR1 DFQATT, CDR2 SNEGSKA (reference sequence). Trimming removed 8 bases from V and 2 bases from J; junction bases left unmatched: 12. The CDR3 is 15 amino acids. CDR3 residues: CSTKTSGADTDTQYF. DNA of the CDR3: TGCAGTACAAAAACTAGCGGAGCCGACACAGATACGCAGTATTTT.

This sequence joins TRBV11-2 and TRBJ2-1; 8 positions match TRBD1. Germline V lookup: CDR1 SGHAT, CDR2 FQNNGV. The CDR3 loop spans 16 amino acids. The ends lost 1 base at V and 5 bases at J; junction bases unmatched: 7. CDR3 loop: CASSLGDRTLNNEQFF. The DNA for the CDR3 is TGTGCCAGCAGCTTAGGGGACAGGACATTAAACAATGAGCAGTTCTTC.

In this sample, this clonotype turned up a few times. This CDR3 reads CASSNPLAGFSYNEQFF. DNA for the CDR3: TGTGCCAGCAGTAACCCGCTAGCGGGATTCTCCTACAATGAGCAGTTCTTC. This chain connects TRBV6-2 or TRBV6-3 to TRBJ2-1; 9 bases map to TRBD2. V lost 5 bases and J lost 0; bases outside the gene matches: 8. The V gene's germline CDR1 is MNHEY and CDR2 SVGEGT. CDR3 length: 17 amino acids.

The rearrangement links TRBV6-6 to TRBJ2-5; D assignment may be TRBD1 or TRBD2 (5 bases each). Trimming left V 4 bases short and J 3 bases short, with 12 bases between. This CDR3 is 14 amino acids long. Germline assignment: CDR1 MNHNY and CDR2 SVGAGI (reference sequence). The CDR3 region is CASSSQGREETQYF. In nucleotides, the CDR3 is TGTGCCAGCAGTTCTCAGGGACGGGAAGAGACCCAGTACTTC.

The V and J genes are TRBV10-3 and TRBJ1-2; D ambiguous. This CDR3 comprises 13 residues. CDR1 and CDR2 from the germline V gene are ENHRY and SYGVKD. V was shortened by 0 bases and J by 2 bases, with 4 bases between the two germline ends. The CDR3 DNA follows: TGTGCCATCAGTGAGTCGGAGAACTATGGCTACACCTTC. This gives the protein CAISESENYGYTF.

The CDR3 DNA is TGTGCCAGCAGTGATAGCGGGAGGACAGATACGCAGTATTTT. It specifies CASSDSGRTDTQYF. V gene TRBV6-1 combines with J gene TRBJ2-3; TRBD2 aligns across 10 bases. CDR3 length: 14 residues. V lost 3 bases, J lost 3 bases, and 0 bases stayed unmatched. The V gene's germline CDR1 is MNHNS and CDR2 SASEGT.

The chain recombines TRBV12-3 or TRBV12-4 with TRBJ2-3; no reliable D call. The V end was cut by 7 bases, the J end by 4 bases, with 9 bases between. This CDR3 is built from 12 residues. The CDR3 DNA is TGTGCCAGCACCAGACTTTCAGATACGCAGTATTTT. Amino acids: CASTRLSDTQYF.

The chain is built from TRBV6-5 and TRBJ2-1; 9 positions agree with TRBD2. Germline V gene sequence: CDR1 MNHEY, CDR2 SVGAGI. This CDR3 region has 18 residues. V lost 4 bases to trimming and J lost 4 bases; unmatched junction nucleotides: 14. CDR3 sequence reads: CASSSARSGSKKYNEQFF. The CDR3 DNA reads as TGTGCCAGCAGTTCCGCTCGTAGCGGGAGTAAGAAATACAATGAGCAGTTCTTC.

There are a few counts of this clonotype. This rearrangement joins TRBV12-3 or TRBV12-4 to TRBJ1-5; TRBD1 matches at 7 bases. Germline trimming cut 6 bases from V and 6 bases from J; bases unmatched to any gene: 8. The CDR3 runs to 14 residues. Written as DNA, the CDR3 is TGTGCCAGCAGCGAAGGGACAGCCGTTCAGCCCCAGCATTTT. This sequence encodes CASSEGTAVQPQHF.

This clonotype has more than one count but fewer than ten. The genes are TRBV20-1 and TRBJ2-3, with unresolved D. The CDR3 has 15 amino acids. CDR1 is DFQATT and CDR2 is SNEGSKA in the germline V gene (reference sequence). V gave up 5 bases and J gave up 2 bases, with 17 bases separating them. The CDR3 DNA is TGCAGTGCTGCTTCGATTCCAGGTACCACAGATACGCAGTATTTT. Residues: CSAASIPGTTDTQYF.

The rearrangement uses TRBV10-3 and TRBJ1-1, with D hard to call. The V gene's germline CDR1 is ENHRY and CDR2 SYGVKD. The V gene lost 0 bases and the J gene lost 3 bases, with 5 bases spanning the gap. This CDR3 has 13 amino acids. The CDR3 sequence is CAISESPDTEAFF. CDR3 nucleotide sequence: TGTGCCATCAGTGAGTCTCCAGACACTGAAGCTTTCTTT.

The CDR3 DNA follows: TGCGCCAGCAGCCAAGGGACCCGGAGCAATCAGCCCCAGCATTTT. Encoded protein: CASSQGTRSNQPQHF. The chain combines TRBV4-1 with TRBJ1-5; no clear D gene. From germline, CDR1 is MGHRA and CDR2 YSYEKL. The CDR3 extends over 15 amino acids. V lost 1 base and J lost 1, with 8 bases in between.

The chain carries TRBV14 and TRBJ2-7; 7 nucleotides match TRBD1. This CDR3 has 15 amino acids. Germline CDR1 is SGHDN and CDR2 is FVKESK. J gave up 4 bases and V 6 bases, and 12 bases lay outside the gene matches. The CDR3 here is CASSSPMTGIYEQYF. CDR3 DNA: TGTGCCAGCAGTTCTCCTATGACAGGGATTTACGAGCAGTACTTC.